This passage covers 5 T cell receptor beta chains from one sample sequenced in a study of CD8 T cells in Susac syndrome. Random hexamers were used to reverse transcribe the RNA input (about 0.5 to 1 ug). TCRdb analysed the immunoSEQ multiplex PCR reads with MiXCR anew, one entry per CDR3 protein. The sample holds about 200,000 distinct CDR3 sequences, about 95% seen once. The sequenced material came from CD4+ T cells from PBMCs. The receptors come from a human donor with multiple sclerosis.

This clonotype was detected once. CDR3 in amino acids: CSATNVRYTEAFF. Here the CDR3 DNA reads TGCAGTGCTACTAACGTTCGGTACACTGAAGCTTTCTTT. The V call is TRBV20-1, the J call TRBJ1-1; D not certain. The CDR3 runs to 13 residues. V lost 4 bases and J lost 3, with 12 bases in between. Germline V gene data show CDR1 as DFQATT and CDR2 as SNEGSKA (reference sequence).

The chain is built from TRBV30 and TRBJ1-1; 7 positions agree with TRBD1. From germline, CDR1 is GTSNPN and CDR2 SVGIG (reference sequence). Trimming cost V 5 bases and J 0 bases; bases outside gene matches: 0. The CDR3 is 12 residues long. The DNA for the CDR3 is TGTGCCTGGGACAGGGTGAACACTGAAGCTTTCTTT. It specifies CAWDRVNTEAFF. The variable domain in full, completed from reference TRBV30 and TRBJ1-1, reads SQTIHQWPATLVQPVGSPLSLECTVEGTSNPNLYWYRQAAGRGLQLLFYSVGIGQISSEVPQNLSASRPQDRQFILSSKKLLLSDSGFYLCAWDRVNTEAFFGQGTRLTVV.

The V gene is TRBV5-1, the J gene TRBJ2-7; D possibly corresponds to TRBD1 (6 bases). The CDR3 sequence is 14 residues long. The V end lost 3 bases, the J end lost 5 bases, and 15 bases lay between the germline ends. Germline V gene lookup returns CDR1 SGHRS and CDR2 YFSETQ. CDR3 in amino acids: CASSSNPGVNEQYF. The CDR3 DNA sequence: TGCGCCAGCAGCTCAAACCCAGGGGTTAACGAGCAGTACTTC.

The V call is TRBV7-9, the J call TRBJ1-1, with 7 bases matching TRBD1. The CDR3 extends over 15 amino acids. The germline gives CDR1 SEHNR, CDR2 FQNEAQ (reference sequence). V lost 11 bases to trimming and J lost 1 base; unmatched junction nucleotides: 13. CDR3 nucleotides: TGTGCCTCAAAGGGACAGACGTTCAAGAACACTGAAGCTTTCTTT. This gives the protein CASKGQTFKNTEAFF.

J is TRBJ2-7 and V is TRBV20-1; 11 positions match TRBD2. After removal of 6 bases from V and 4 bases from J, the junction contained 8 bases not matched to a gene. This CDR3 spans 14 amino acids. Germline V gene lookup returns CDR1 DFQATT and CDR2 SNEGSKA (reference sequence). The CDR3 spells CSAYSGRAEYEQYF. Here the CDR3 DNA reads TGCAGTGCATATAGCGGGAGGGCCGAATACGAGCAGTACTTC.